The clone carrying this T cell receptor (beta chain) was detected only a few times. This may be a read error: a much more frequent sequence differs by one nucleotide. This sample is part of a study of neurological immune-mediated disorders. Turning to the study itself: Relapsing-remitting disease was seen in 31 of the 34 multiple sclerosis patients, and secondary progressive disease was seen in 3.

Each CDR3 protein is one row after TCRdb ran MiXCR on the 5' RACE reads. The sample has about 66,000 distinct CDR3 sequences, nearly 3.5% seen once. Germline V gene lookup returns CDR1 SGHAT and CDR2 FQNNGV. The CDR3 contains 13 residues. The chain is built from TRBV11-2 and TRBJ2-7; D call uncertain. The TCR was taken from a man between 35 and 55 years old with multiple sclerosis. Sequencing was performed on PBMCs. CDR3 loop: CVSSPFTEGEQYF. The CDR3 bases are TGTGTCAGCAGCCCCTTTACAGAAGGGGAGCAGTACTTC. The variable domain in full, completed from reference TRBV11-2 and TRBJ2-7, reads EAGVAQSPRYKIIEKRQSVAFWCNPISGHATLYWYQQILGQGPKLLIQFQNNGVVDDSQLPKDRFSAERLKGVDSTLKIQPAKLEDSAVYLCVSSPFTEGEQYFGPGTRLTVT.